Presented here are 12 T cell receptor beta chains from one specimen sequenced in a study of blood T cell repertoires in COVID-19. The assay was immunoSEQ multiplex PCR, and TCRdb's table has in-frame clones only and misses some. Of hundreds of thousands of clones detected, 85% to 90% appear once; the ten largest clones hold 1% to 1.3%. Specimen: PBMCs or T cells enriched from blood (not recorded which). Receptor source: a young man who had recovered from COVID-19.

The V gene is TRBV28, the J gene TRBJ1-6, with 7 bases identical to TRBD1. Unmatched junction bases numbered 6, after V lost 1 base and J lost 3 bases. There are 17 residues in the CDR3. Germline lookup yields CDR1 MDHEN and CDR2 SYDVKM. The CDR3 sequence: CASSLSTGTDYNSPLHF. CDR3 DNA: TGTGCCAGCAGTTTATCAACCGGGACAGACTATAATTCACCCCTCCACTTT.

V usage is TRBV28 and J usage is TRBJ2-7; D is possibly TRBD2 (5 bases). The germline V gene has CDR1 MDHEN and CDR2 SYDVKM. The CDR3 extends over 13 amino acids. Trimming removed 3 bases at V and 6 bases at J, with 12 bases between. The CDR3 sequence: CASSFSSSGEQYF. The CDR3 region has the DNA TGTGCCAGCAGTTTTTCCTCAAGCGGCGAGCAGTACTTC.

Only one count was recorded for this clone. The chain combines TRBV2 with TRBJ1-5; D is possibly TRBD1 (5 bases). This CDR3 comprises 14 residues. The germline V gene has CDR1 SNHLY and CDR2 FYNNEI. The V gene lost 2 bases and the J gene lost 8 bases, with 13 bases spanning the gap. CDR3 sequence (DNA): TGTGCCAGCAGTGAAAGCCCCTCGGGGGAGCCCCAGCATTTT. Translating it yields CASSESPSGEPQHF.

This sequence joins TRBV7-9 and TRBJ1-2; D is perhaps TRBD1 (5 bases). The CDR3 is 12 residues long. Per the germline V gene, CDR1 is SEHNR and CDR2 is FQNEAQ (reference sequence). The V and J ends lost 2 bases and 10 bases respectively, with 11 bases between them. This chain's CDR3 is CASSLKGVDYTF. The CDR3 nucleotides read TGTGCCAGCAGCTTAAAAGGGGTTGACTACACCTTC.

The chain carries TRBV7-6 and TRBJ2-1, with 10 bases matching TRBD2. This CDR3 has 19 amino acids. Germline assignment: CDR1 SGHVS and CDR2 FNYEAQ. The V and J ends lost 1 base and 0 bases, in that order; junction bases with no gene match: 9. For the CDR3, the DNA is TGTGCCAGCAGCTTAGTGGTAGCGGGAGGATCTAGCTCCTACAATGAGCAGTTCTTC. Encoded protein: CASSLVVAGGSSSYNEQFF.

The V gene is TRBV6-5, the J gene TRBJ2-5; 8 nucleotides line up with TRBD1. V lost 7 bases to trimming and J lost 6 bases; unmatched junction nucleotides: 7. CDR3 length: 13 amino acids. Germline CDR1 and CDR2: MNHEY and SVGAGI. The CDR3 DNA is TGTGCCAGCATCCCGACAGGGGAGAAGACCCAGTACTTC. As protein: CASIPTGEKTQYF.

The chain is built from TRBV13 and TRBJ2-5; 16 bases are a match to TRBD2. The junction had 5 bases not matched to a gene; V was cut back by 5 bases and J by 5 bases. The CDR3 sequence is 16 residues long. Per the germline V gene, CDR1 is PRHDT and CDR2 is FYEKMQ (reference sequence). The CDR3 region is CASSLGLAGGLETQYF. The CDR3 region has the DNA TGTGCCAGCAGCCTGGGACTAGCGGGAGGGTTGGAGACCCAGTACTTC.

J is TRBJ1-3 and V is TRBV28, with 8 bases that match TRBD1. The CDR3 consists of 15 residues. The germline CDR1 and CDR2 sequences are MDHEN and SYDVKM. The J segment lost 3 bases and the V segment lost 6 bases, leaving 7 bases of the junction unmatched. The CDR3 is CASRQTGGYGNTIYF. The CDR3 DNA reads TGTGCCAGCAGGCAAACAGGGGGATATGGAAACACCATATATTTT.

The chain carries TRBV11-2 and TRBJ2-1; 7 nucleotides line up with TRBD2. This CDR3 has 17 residues. The V gene end was trimmed by 4 bases and the J gene end by 3 bases; junction bases not matched to a gene: 12. Germline CDR1 SGHAT, CDR2 FQNNGV. CDR3 DNA sequence: TGTGCCAGCAGCTGGGGGAAAAGCGGGATCGGCTACAATGAGCAGTTCTTC. Amino acid sequence: CASSWGKSGIGYNEQFF.

The CDR3 DNA reads TGTGCCAGCGGCTCCGGGGAGCTGTTTTTT. Its protein is CASGSGELFF. The chain carries TRBV6-5 and TRBJ2-2, with no clear D. V lost 8 bases, J lost 6 bases, and 4 bases lay in between. This CDR3 is built from 10 residues. Germline V gene lookup returns CDR1 MNHEY and CDR2 SVGAGI.

The V and J genes are TRBV25-1 and TRBJ1-1; TRBD1 is a possible D gene (5 bases). V was shortened by 7 bases and J by 0 bases, with 12 bases between the two germline ends. The CDR3 consists of 14 residues. Per germline, CDR1 MGHDK and CDR2 SYGVNS. The CDR3 here is CASKQATMNTEAFF. CDR3 DNA: TGTGCCAGCAAACAGGCAACCATGAACACTGAAGCTTTCTTT.

This clone was detected only a few times. The chain is built from TRBV10-3 and TRBJ2-7; TRBD2 aligns across 9 bases. The CDR3 covers 16 residues. V shed 4 bases and J 3 bases; nucleotides not matched to a gene: 10. Germline CDR1 and CDR2: ENHRY and SYGVKD. The CDR3 DNA sequence: TGTGCCATCAGTGGGAAGGCTAGCGGGACGGGCTACGAGCAGTACTTC. As protein: CAISGKASGTGYEQYF.